Below are 30 T cell receptor beta chains sequenced from a single sample in a study of blood T cell repertoires in COVID-19. Sequencing was performed with immunoSEQ multiplex PCR; in TCRdb, only in-frame clones are kept and a portion is missing. The sample shows around 100,000 clones, 80% to 90% of them seen only once. Sample: peripheral blood. Source of these receptors: a woman of 80 years or more with acute or convalescent COVID-19.

The V gene is TRBV5-1, the J gene TRBJ1-2; 7 bases map to TRBD1. This CDR3 has 13 residues. CDR1 is SGHRS and CDR2 is YFSETQ in the germline V gene. J was trimmed by 4 bases and V by 5 bases; bases with no gene match: 5. This CDR3 is CASRLGTVYGYTF. DNA for the CDR3: TGCGCCAGCAGACTGGGGACAGTCTATGGCTACACCTTC.

This clone appeared once. The chain is built from TRBV10-2 and TRBJ1-5, with unresolved D. The CDR3 has 15 residues. CDR1 is WSHSY and CDR2 is SAAADI in the germline V gene. Between the trimmed V and J ends, which lost 8 bases and 0 bases, there was a span of 14 bases. This chain's CDR3 is CASRSGLYSNQPQHF. The CDR3 DNA follows: TGCGCCAGCCGGAGTGGCCTCTATAGCAATCAGCCCCAGCATTTT.

This clone was found once. This chain uses TRBV11-2 with TRBJ1-6; the match to TRBD1 covers 10 bases. Germline V gene data show CDR1 as SGHAT and CDR2 as FQNNGV. The trim removed 4 bases at V and 7 bases at J, leaving 4 bases unmatched. This CDR3 comprises 15 residues. CDR3 loop: CASSWMGQGNSPLHF. CDR3 nucleotide sequence: TGTGCCAGCAGCTGGATGGGACAGGGGAATTCACCCCTCCACTTT. Full variable domain (outside the CDR3, taken from reference TRBV11-2 and TRBJ1-6): EAGVAQSPRYKIIEKRQSVAFWCNPISGHATLYWYQQILGQGPKLLIQFQNNGVVDDSQLPKDRFSAERLKGVDSTLKIQPAKLEDSAVYLCASSWMGQGNSPLHFGNGTRLTVT.

J is TRBJ1-1 and V is TRBV9, with a weak D call TRBD1 (6 bases). CDR3 length: 13 residues. Looked up from germline, CDR1 is SGDLS and CDR2 is YYNGEE. V dropped 4 bases and J dropped 4 bases, with 11 bases sitting between them. The CDR3 is CASSYRVGTEAFF. In DNA, the CDR3 is TGTGCCAGCAGCTACAGGGTTGGCACTGAAGCTTTCTTT.

The chain links TRBV13 to TRBJ1-1; D gene ambiguous. The germline gives CDR1 PRHDT, CDR2 FYEKMQ (reference sequence). The CDR3 contains 13 residues. The V end was cut by 4 bases, the J end by 7 bases, with 13 bases between. This CDR3 is CASSSFSGSEAFF. The CDR3 DNA follows: TGTGCCAGCAGCTCATTCTCCGGGAGTGAAGCTTTCTTT.

The J gene is TRBJ2-7, the V gene TRBV20-1; possible D gene TRBD1, 6 bases. The CDR3 totals 11 residues. V shed 0 bases and J shed 7 bases, with 7 bases lying between them. Germline CDR1 reads DFQATT; CDR2 reads SNEGSKA (reference sequence). This chain's CDR3 is CSARDTGEQYF. DNA for the CDR3: TGCAGTGCTAGAGACACAGGGGAGCAGTACTTC.

This sequence joins TRBV5-1 and TRBJ1-4, with D unclear. In germline, CDR1 is SGHRS, CDR2 YFSETQ. Trimming removed 0 bases from V and 8 bases from J, with 11 bases in between. This CDR3 region has 14 residues. CDR3 DNA: TGCGCCAGCAGCTTGGGTCAGGCGGGGGAAAAACTGTTTTTT. Translating it yields CASSLGQAGEKLFF.

The chain employs TRBV7-2 and TRBJ1-1; TRBD1 might be the D (5 bases). CDR3 length equals 15 residues. Per the germline V gene, CDR1 is SGHTA and CDR2 is FQGNSA. Trimming left V 5 bases short and J 1 base short, with 14 bases between. The CDR3 sequence is CASSPRRTKNTEAFF. The CDR3 DNA sequence: TGTGCCAGCAGCCCAAGGCGGACAAAGAACACTGAAGCTTTCTTT.

The chain couples TRBV7-2 to TRBJ2-7, with 11 bases lining up with TRBD2. The CDR3 contains 14 residues. Germline-derived CDR1 and CDR2 are SGHTA and FQGNSA. J gave up 4 bases and V 4 bases, and 3 bases lay outside the gene matches. The CDR3 nucleotides are TGTGCCAGCAGCTCTACTAGCGGGGGTTACGAGCAGTACTTC. Translation gives CASSSTSGGYEQYF. Based on the CDR3 plus reference TRBV7-2 and TRBJ2-7, the full variable domain is GAGVSQSPSNKVTEKGKDVELRCDPISGHTALYWYRQSLGQGLEFLIYFQGNSAPDKSGLPSDRFSAERTGGSVSTLTIQRTQQEDSAVYLCASSSTSGGYEQYFGPGTRLTVT.

The V and J genes are TRBV6-5 and TRBJ1-2, with TRBD1 as a possible D gene (5 bases). Trimming took 4 bases from V and 2 from J, leaving 11 bases between them. The CDR3 runs 14 residues. Germline V gene lookup returns CDR1 MNHEY and CDR2 SVGAGI. The chain's CDR3 is CASSLAGENYGYTF. In DNA, the CDR3 is TGTGCCAGCAGTTTAGCGGGGGAAAACTATGGCTACACCTTC.

J is TRBJ1-4 and V is TRBV6-6; TRBD1 matches at 9 bases. V shed 4 bases and J 8 bases; nucleotides not matched to a gene: 5. This CDR3 region has 14 residues. The V gene's germline CDR1 is MNHNY and CDR2 SVGAGI (reference sequence). The DNA of the CDR3 is TGTGCCAGCAGTTCGGGACAGGGTGGGGAAAAACTGTTTTTT. Translating gives CASSSGQGGEKLFF.

The chain carries TRBV6-5 and TRBJ1-2, with 9 nucleotides matching TRBD1. V gave up 5 bases and J gave up 1 base; unmatched junction bases: 2. This CDR3 is 14 amino acids long. Germline CDR1 reads MNHEY; CDR2 reads SVGAGI. In DNA, the CDR3 is TGTGCCAGCAGTACGGACAGGGGTAACTATGGCTACACCTTC. Protein product: CASSTDRGNYGYTF.

The chain links TRBV6-2 or TRBV6-3 to TRBJ2-2; 7 nucleotides align to TRBD1. Germline V gene sequence: CDR1 MNHEY, CDR2 SVGEGT. The CDR3 extends over 14 amino acids. The ends lost 6 bases at V and 5 bases at J; junction bases unmatched: 6. CDR3 sequence reads: CASSRQGWTGELFF. The CDR3 DNA sequence: TGTGCCAGCAGCCGACAGGGCTGGACCGGGGAGCTGTTTTTT.

The CDR3 loop reads CASSESGGGLNSPLHF. In nucleotides, the CDR3 is TGTGCCAGCAGTGAAAGTGGGGGGGGGCTTAATTCACCCCTCCACTTT. The genes are TRBV25-1 and TRBJ1-6, with D perhaps matching TRBD1 (6 bases). V was trimmed by 2 bases and J by 6 bases, leaving 14 bases between them. Germline CDR1 MGHDK, CDR2 SYGVNS. The CDR3 is made up of 16 amino acids. The full variable domain, rest sourced from reference TRBV25-1 and TRBJ1-6, is EADIYQTPRYLVIGTGKKITLECSQTMGHDKMYWYQQDPGMELHLIHYSYGVNSTEKGDLSSESTVSRIRTEHFPLTLESARPSHTSQYLCASSESGGGLNSPLHFGNGTRLTVT.

In DNA, the CDR3 is TGTGCCAGCAGCTTGGCCGGGGGGGTCACTGAAGCTTTCTTT. Translating gives CASSLAGGVTEAFF. The genes are TRBV5-5 and TRBJ1-1; tentatively, D is TRBD1 (5 bases). V was shortened by 0 bases and J by 4 bases, with 10 bases between the two germline ends. The CDR3 is 14 amino acids. Germline V lookup: CDR1 SGHKS, CDR2 YYEKEE (reference sequence).

Worth noting for this clone: Sequence at one end of the junction differs from germline and may be a read error. CDR3 sequence: CAISEGYRPGNF. CDR3 nucleotide sequence: TGTGCCATCAGTGAGGGTTACAGGCCAGGGAACTTC. The V call is TRBV10-3, the J call TRBJ2-7, with D possibly TRBD1 on 5 matching bases. Per the germline V gene, CDR1 is ENHRY and CDR2 is SYGVKD. The CDR3 has 12 amino acids.

This clone was observed many times. CDR3 amino acids: CASSIGTATEAFF. The CDR3 region has the DNA TGTGCCAGTAGTATCGGGACAGCCACTGAAGCTTTCTTT. The J gene is TRBJ1-1, the V gene TRBV19; TRBD1 agrees at 7 bases. CDR3 length equals 13 residues. V shed 3 bases and J 4 bases; nucleotides not matched to a gene: 2. The germline V gene encodes CDR1 LNHDA and CDR2 SQIVND (reference sequence).

The chain links TRBV6-5 to TRBJ1-6; TRBD1 is a possible D gene (6 bases). V was shortened by 3 bases and J by 8 bases, with 11 bases between the two germline ends. This CDR3 has 14 residues. The germline CDR1 and CDR2 sequences are MNHEY and SVGAGI. In DNA, the CDR3 is TGTGCCAGCAGTTATCAGGGGAGAGATTCACCCCTCCACTTT. Translation: CASSYQGRDSPLHF.

The chain joins TRBV28 to TRBJ1-2, with D uncertain. The CDR3 length is 14 residues. Germline CDR1 MDHEN, CDR2 SYDVKM. The V gene lost 3 bases and the J gene lost 4 bases, with 12 bases spanning the gap. The CDR3 protein is CASSFPGGIYGYTF. The CDR3 bases are TGTGCCAGCAGTTTCCCGGGAGGGATCTATGGCTACACCTTC.

The rearrangement links TRBV27 to TRBJ1-5; D call uncertain. Between the trimmed V and J ends, which lost 1 base and 4 bases, there was a span of 14 bases. The CDR3 loop spans 16 amino acids. Germline CDR1 is MNHEY and CDR2 is SMNVEV (reference sequence). The CDR3 sequence is CASSLFFSGANQPQHF. DNA of the CDR3: TGTGCCAGCAGTTTATTTTTTTCGGGAGCTAATCAGCCCCAGCATTTT.

The chain combines TRBV3-1 (or the pseudogene TRBV3-2) with TRBJ1-5; 7 bases are shared with TRBD1. From germline, CDR1 is LGHDT and CDR2 YNNKEL (reference sequence). The CDR3 is 14 residues long. V was clipped by 4 bases and J by 7 bases; unmatched bases: 7. The CDR3 region is CASSPGQRIQPQHF. The CDR3 DNA follows: TGTGCCAGCAGCCCGGGACAGAGGATCCAGCCCCAGCATTTT.

The chain recombines TRBV6-2 or TRBV6-3 with TRBJ2-1; D perhaps matches TRBD2 (5 bases). The CDR3 consists of 15 residues. V was cut by 6 bases and J by 5 bases, with 17 bases left in between. Germline-derived CDR1 and CDR2 are MNHEY and SVGEGT. Here the CDR3 reads CASSSGLMRDNEQFF. The CDR3 coding sequence is TGTGCCAGCAGCTCTGGGCTAATGAGGGACAATGAGCAGTTCTTC.

The rearrangement uses TRBV5-4 and TRBJ2-5; 7 nucleotides line up with TRBD2. V shed 0 bases and J 1 base; nucleotides not matched to a gene: 9. There are 17 residues in the CDR3. Germline assignment: CDR1 SGHNT and CDR2 YYREEE (reference sequence). The CDR3 sequence is CASSLGLAVLGQETQYF. The CDR3 DNA reads as TGTGCCAGCAGCTTGGGTCTAGCGGTCCTAGGCCAAGAGACCCAGTACTTC.

The chain carries TRBV9 and TRBJ1-3; TRBD1 aligns across 8 bases. Germline CDR1 reads SGDLS; CDR2 reads YYNGEE. The length of the CDR3 is 15 residues. The V segment lost 0 bases and the J segment 4 bases; nucleotides outside the gene matches: 3. For the CDR3, the DNA is TGTGCCAGCAGCGTAGGGACAGGGATAGGAAACACCATATATTTT. It is translated as CASSVGTGIGNTIYF.

The J gene is TRBJ1-5, the V gene TRBV2; D ambiguous. Trimming pared 3 bases from V and 1 base from J, leaving 7 bases between. There are 14 residues in the CDR3. Germline assignment: CDR1 SNHLY and CDR2 FYNNEI. The chain's CDR3 is CASSEAGSNQPQHF. The CDR3 DNA sequence: TGTGCCAGCAGTGAGGCAGGAAGCAATCAGCCCCAGCATTTT.

This rearrangement joins TRBV9 to TRBJ2-5, with 10 bases matching TRBD1. This CDR3 is 15 amino acids long. The J segment lost 5 bases and the V segment lost 3 bases, leaving 7 bases of the junction unmatched. Germline V gene lookup returns CDR1 SGDLS and CDR2 YYNGEE. The CDR3 region is CASSARQGAGETQYF. The CDR3 bases are TGTGCCAGCAGCGCCAGACAGGGGGCTGGGGAGACCCAGTACTTC.

The chain joins TRBV27 to TRBJ2-3; 9 positions agree with TRBD1. With 4 bases clipped from V and 1 base from J, the junction kept 15 bases outside the gene matches. This CDR3 is 19 amino acids long. Germline CDR1 MNHEY, CDR2 SMNVEV (reference sequence). This chain's CDR3 is CASSSTEGGRDRGTDTQYF. DNA for the CDR3: TGTGCCAGCAGTTCAACCGAGGGGGGTCGGGACAGGGGCACAGATACGCAGTATTTT.

The chain couples TRBV2 to TRBJ1-1; TRBD1 is a possible D gene (5 bases). The V end was cut by 8 bases, the J end by 9 bases, with 13 bases between. The germline V gene encodes CDR1 SNHLY and CDR2 FYNNEI. The CDR3 is made up of 11 amino acids. CDR3 bases: TGTGCCAGCGCTCGGGAGGGGAAAGCTTTCTTT. Residues: CASAREGKAFF.

V usage is TRBV4-1 and J usage is TRBJ2-3; no reliable D call. Trimming removed 0 bases at V and 0 bases at J, with 10 bases between. This CDR3 is built from 16 residues. Germline CDR1 and CDR2: MGHRA and YSYEKL. In DNA, the CDR3 is TGCGCCAGCAGCCAAGAATTTTGGGCTAGCACAGATACGCAGTATTTT. This encodes CASSQEFWASTDTQYF.

J is TRBJ2-1 and V is TRBV4-3; the match to TRBD1 covers 10 bases. V shed 1 base and J 7 bases; nucleotides not matched to a gene: 4. The CDR3 spans 15 residues. Germline loops: CDR1 LGHNA, CDR2 YSLEER. In nucleotides, the CDR3 is TGCGCCAGCAGCCAAGGAGACAGGGGGCGGAATGAGCAGTTCTTC. Translation gives CASSQGDRGRNEQFF.